This TCR beta chain appears in the sequencing data of a study of neoadjuvant anti-PD-1 for oral cavity cancer. Assay used: immunoSEQ multiplex PCR; TCRdb lists only in-frame clones, some missing. The table includes approximately 7,000 clones, roughly 70% detected once. The CDR3 loop spans 15 amino acids. V lost 4 bases and J 2 bases, leaving 15 bases between the germline ends. CDR1 LNHNV and CDR2 YYDKDF come from the germline V gene (reference sequence). Overall study results and limits: Higher pretreatment blood Treg/Th17 ratios correlated with higher pretreatment blood and lower post-treatment tumor TCRbeta clonality.

Cohort: HPV-negative, locally advanced oral cavity squamous cell carcinoma patients. With respect to this clone: Its antigen is not identified.

This TCR came from a person aged 35-79 years with oral cavity squamous cell carcinoma. The chain links TRBV15 to TRBJ2-7, with unresolved D. The material was PBMCs, obtained before nivolumab (anti-PD-1) treatment. The CDR3 region is CATSKEDGPTYEQYF. In DNA, the CDR3 is TGTGCCACCAGCAAAGAGGACGGACCGACCTACGAGCAGTACTTC.